This entry lists 8 T cell receptor beta chains sequenced from one sample in a study of T-cell reconstitution after alpha-beta-depleted transplantation in children. Unique molecular identifiers were incorporated into the prepared TCRbeta library. In TCRdb, the PCR reads were re-called with MiXCR into one record per CDR3 protein. Here the sample spans some 300,000 distinct CDR3 sequences, 10% being singletons. Sequences were derived from PBMCs, sampled before TCRalphabeta/CD19-depleted stem cell transplant. The source of these receptors is a boy under two years old with acute myeloid leukemia, due to receive a stem cell transplant.

The J gene is TRBJ2-7, the V gene TRBV18; weak D call: TRBD1 (6 bases). In germline, CDR1 is KGHSH, CDR2 LQKENI. Trimming pared 3 bases from V and 3 bases from J, leaving 21 bases between. CDR3 size: 17 residues. CDR3 sequence reads: CASSPLYDLDSVYEQYF. The CDR3 DNA is TGTGCCAGCTCACCTCTATACGATTTGGACAGTGTCTACGAGCAGTACTTC.

This clonotype has a count of ten or more. This chain joins TRBV7-6 and TRBJ2-3; possibly TRBD2 for D (6 bases). CDR3 length: 15 residues. V dropped 4 bases and J dropped 0 bases, with 11 bases sitting between them. Looked up from germline, CDR1 is SGHVS and CDR2 is FNYEAQ. The chain's CDR3 is CASSSRRDSTDTQYF. For the CDR3, the DNA is TGTGCCAGCAGCTCTAGGAGGGATAGCACAGATACGCAGTATTTT.

This clonotype occurred many times. The V call is TRBV3-1, the J call TRBJ2-7; 9 bases agree with TRBD1. This CDR3 contains 16 residues. Unmatched junction bases numbered 12, after V lost 3 bases and J lost 6 bases. Germline CDR1 reads LGHDT; CDR2 reads YNNKEL (reference sequence). CDR3 sequence (DNA): TGTGCCAGCAGCCACAGGGGGGGACAGGGATCCCGCGAGCAGTACTTC. It is translated as CASSHRGGQGSREQYF.

This clonotype was counted at least ten times. The chain carries TRBV7-9 and TRBJ2-5; TRBD2 aligns across 12 bases. The trim removed 1 base at V and 4 bases at J, leaving 10 bases unmatched. CDR1 is SEHNR and CDR2 is FQNEAQ in the germline V gene (reference sequence). This CDR3 contains 18 residues. The CDR3 sequence is CASSLERLAGVLGETQYF. The CDR3 nucleotides read TGTGCCAGCAGCTTAGAGAGACTAGCGGGAGTCTTGGGAGAGACCCAGTACTTC.

The sample holds many counts of this clonotype. The V gene is TRBV5-1, the J gene TRBJ2-4; a possible D gene is TRBD1 (5 bases). Germline V lookup: CDR1 SGHRS, CDR2 YFSETQ. V was clipped by 0 bases and J by 6 bases, with 13 bases between them. The CDR3 sequence is 15 residues long. The CDR3 loop is CASSLGYQGGNIQYF. Written as DNA, the CDR3 is TGCGCCAGCAGCTTGGGGTATCAGGGTGGAAACATTCAGTACTTC. Full variable domain (outside the CDR3, taken from reference TRBV5-1 and TRBJ2-4): KAGVTQTPRYLIKTRGQQVTLSCSPISGHRSVSWYQQTPGQGLQFLFEYFSETQRNKGNFPGRFSGRQFSNSRSEMNVSTLELGDSALYLCASSLGYQGGNIQYFGAGTRLSVL.

The rearrangement joins TRBV5-1 to TRBJ2-7; tentatively, D is TRBD1 (6 bases). The germline gives CDR1 SGHRS, CDR2 YFSETQ. Trimming removed 4 bases from V and 5 bases from J, with 16 bases in between. CDR3 length: 14 residues. The CDR3 is CASSLQGFDNEQYF. DNA of the CDR3: TGCGCCAGCAGCCTCCAGGGGTTCGACAACGAGCAGTACTTC.

As DNA, the CDR3 is TGTGCCAGCGGATGGCAGGGATCCTACGAGCAGTACTTC. Amino acids: CASGWQGSYEQYF. The chain is built from TRBV2 and TRBJ2-7, with D possibly being TRBD1 (5 bases). CDR1 and CDR2 (germline): SNHLY, FYNNEI. This CDR3 has 13 amino acids. Deletions cut 8 bases from V and 1 base from J, with 12 bases between.

This clonotype is a singleton in its sample. Given a much more abundant clone one base away, this may be a read error. The V call is TRBV7-8, the J call TRBJ2-5; no clear D. V was clipped by 3 bases and J by 3 bases, with 11 bases between them. The CDR3 contains 14 residues. The germline gives CDR1 SGHVS, CDR2 FQNEAQ. CDR3 residues: CASSFSSLKETQYF. The CDR3 DNA reads TGTGCCAGCAGCTTTTCCTCGCTAAAAGAGACCCAGTACTTC.